One and the same sample provided the 6 T cell receptor beta chains below, sequenced in a study of blood T cell repertoires in COVID-19 (dated by TCRdb to 2020 to 2022). Library prep was done by the immunoSEQ multiplex PCR assay. The table was pulled from immuneACCESS by TCRdb, which kept in-frame rearrangements only. Such tables lose some clones; where checked, under half of the loss comes from unresolved V genes, and the rest has no known cause. The sample data list 150,000 to 170,000 clones, and around 79% of these were observed just once. Roughly 1.5% of the sample rests with the top ten. Sequencing was performed on peripheral blood. Receptors originate from an elderly man with acute or convalescent COVID-19.

The chain couples TRBV7-6 to TRBJ1-4, with D perhaps TRBD1 (5 bases). V was shortened by 1 base and J by 3 bases, with 6 bases between the two germline ends. Germline V gene lookup returns CDR1 SGHVS and CDR2 FNYEAQ. This CDR3 contains 14 residues. CDR3 sequence: CASSLGGANEKLFF. The CDR3 bases are TGTGCCAGCAGCTTAGGGGGGGCTAATGAAAAACTGTTTTTT.

The chain joins TRBV5-1 to TRBJ2-7; 9 nucleotides line up with TRBD1. The CDR3 is 15 amino acids. V shed 4 bases, J shed 0 bases, and the junction held 5 bases outside the gene matches. The germline V gene encodes CDR1 SGHRS and CDR2 YFSETQ. The CDR3 region has the DNA TGCGCCAGCAGCGCCGGACAGGGGTTCTCCTACGAGCAGTACTTC. Amino acids: CASSAGQGFSYEQYF.

The chain carries TRBV5-5 and TRBJ2-2; D ambiguous. Trimming took 3 bases from V and 1 from J, leaving 10 bases between them. The CDR3 loop spans 15 amino acids. CDR1 is SGHKS and CDR2 is YYEKEE in the germline V gene (reference sequence). CDR3 nucleotide sequence: TGTGCCAGCAGCTGGGTGGGCAGGAACACCGGGGAGCTGTTTTTT. Protein sequence: CASSWVGRNTGELFF.

The gene calls are TRBV30 and TRBJ2-7; the D gene is possibly TRBD1 (6 bases). The CDR3 is 14 amino acids. Trimming removed 0 bases from V and 6 bases from J, with 15 bases in between. Germline CDR1 GTSNPN, CDR2 SVGIG (reference sequence). The DNA for the CDR3 is TGTGCCTGGAGTGTAAGGGTCAGGGGAGCCGAGCAGTACTTC. Amino acids: CAWSVRVRGAEQYF.

The rearrangement links TRBV11-1 to TRBJ2-7, with D maybe TRBD1 (6 bases). V dropped 3 bases and J dropped 2 bases, with 14 bases sitting between them. Germline V gene data show CDR1 as SGHAT and CDR2 as FQDESV (reference sequence). The CDR3 length is 15 residues. The chain's CDR3 is CASSFLRQAPYEQYF. CDR3 DNA: TGTGCCAGCAGCTTCCTAAGACAGGCGCCCTACGAGCAGTACTTC.

The genes are TRBV5-6 and TRBJ2-1; 9 bases agree with TRBD2. Looked up from germline, CDR1 is SGHDT and CDR2 is YYEEEE. J lost 5 bases, V lost 4 bases, and 4 bases had no gene match. The CDR3 length is 14 residues. CDR3 region: CASSASGGNNEQFF. The CDR3 DNA reads TGTGCCAGCAGCGCCAGCGGGGGGAACAATGAGCAGTTCTTC.